This entry is about one TCR beta chain. These data come from a study of blood T cell repertoires in COVID-19. Across the whole study: Sites across the United States, Italy and Spain contributed samples from acute and convalescent COVID-19.

Original methodology: For nucleated cells, counts were estimated from reference gene primer amplification. Data came from immunoSEQ multiplex PCR; TCRdb stores just in-frame clones and leaves some out. That table gives V, J and clone size, and the DNA gave D and trimming. Of about 170,000 clones in the sample, about nine tenths were seen once. CDR3 length: 14 residues. Germline V gives CDR1 LNHDA, CDR2 SQIVND (reference sequence). V lost 1 base to trimming and J lost 7 bases, with 11 bases between them. Assignments of participants to cohorts depended upon their own reported clinical history. This sequence joins TRBV19 and TRBJ1-3; no reliable D call. Material for sequencing was PBMCs or T cells enriched from blood (not recorded which). The receptor's source is a woman aged 18-35 years who had recovered from COVID-19. The CDR3 region is CASSIGGSRNTIYF. Here the CDR3 DNA reads TGTGCCAGTAGTATAGGCGGCTCCCGGAACACCATATATTTT.